The next 21 T cell receptor beta chains were all read from a single sample in a study of siplizumab effects on memory and regulatory T cells. Sequencing used immunoSEQ multiplex PCR; TCRdb keeps in-frame clones, though not all of them. The table shows about 3,400 clones, with 55% to 65% occurring only once. Responder and stimulator cells in the mixed lymphocyte reaction were cultured together for five to six days at 37°C. Antigen specificity for these receptors is unknown. The specimen was CFSE-low (dividing) CD8+ T cells sorted from an allogeneic mixed lymphocyte reaction. These TCRs come from a human donor in good health; the cells came from an allogeneic mixed lymphocyte reaction. Some clones in this sample may be carry-over from other donors' samples.

The chain links TRBV7-9 to TRBJ1-2; 7 bases map to TRBD1. V lost 6 bases and J lost 7; bases outside the gene matches: 11. The V gene's germline CDR1 is SEHNR and CDR2 FQNEAQ (reference sequence). The CDR3 is made up of 14 amino acids. The CDR3 DNA follows: TGTGCCAGCAGTTACAGGGGCGAGATCACTGGCTACACCTTC. The encoded protein is CASSYRGEITGYTF.

The V call is TRBV29-1, the J call TRBJ2-1; 9 nucleotides line up with TRBD1. The V segment lost 7 bases and the J segment 2 bases; nucleotides outside the gene matches: 0. The CDR3 covers 12 residues. Germline loops: CDR1 SQVTM, CDR2 ANQGSEA. The CDR3 loop is CSGDRAYNEQFF. CDR3 coding DNA: TGCAGCGGGGACAGGGCCTACAATGAGCAGTTCTTC.

The rearrangement uses TRBV4-1 and TRBJ2-7; TRBD2 matches 7 bases. The germline gives CDR1 MGHRA, CDR2 YSYEKL. The CDR3 totals 15 residues. Trimming cost V 5 bases and J 1 base; bases outside gene matches: 8. CDR3 bases: TGCGCCAGCAGCGCCAGGTGGGGGGGGTCCTACGAGCAGTACTTC. Protein product: CASSARWGGSYEQYF.

The chain recombines TRBV28 with TRBJ1-1, with D unresolved. CDR1 MDHEN and CDR2 SYDVKM come from the germline V gene. The CDR3 sequence is 13 residues long. The V end lost 5 bases, the J end lost 8 bases, and 15 bases lay between the germline ends. The CDR3 region has the DNA TGTGCCAGCAGTCTACACGGGATGGACGAAGCTTTCTTT. This sequence encodes CASSLHGMDEAFF.

This clone is large (0.1 to 1%). This chain connects TRBV19 to TRBJ1-2, with D unclear. V lost 4 bases and J 8 bases, leaving 14 bases between the germline ends. Germline CDR1 reads LNHDA; CDR2 reads SQIVND (reference sequence). The CDR3 loop spans 13 amino acids. The CDR3 DNA reads TGTGCCAGTAGTACGATGGTCCTGGAAGGCTACACCTTC. Its translation is CASSTMVLEGYTF.

This chain links TRBV19 with TRBJ2-1; 12 nucleotides line up with TRBD2. The CDR3 runs to 15 residues. Trimming removed 6 bases from V and 7 bases from J; junction bases left unmatched: 7. CDR1 and CDR2 (germline): LNHDA, SQIVND (reference sequence). DNA of the CDR3: TGTGCCAGTAGCCGGACTAGCGGGACGGGTAATGAGCAGTTCTTC. Its translation: CASSRTSGTGNEQFF. Combining the CDR3 with reference TRBV19 and TRBJ2-1 gives the whole variable domain DGGITQSPKYLFRKEGQNVTLSCEQNLNHDAMYWYRQDPGQGLRLIYYSQIVNDFQKGDIAEGYSVSREKKESFPLTVTSAQKNPTAFYLCASSRTSGTGNEQFFGPGTRLTVL.

The chain has TRBV2 and TRBJ1-5; 7 bases are a match to TRBD1. The J segment lost 0 bases and the V segment lost 6 bases, leaving 14 bases of the junction unmatched. This CDR3 spans 18 amino acids. CDR1 is SNHLY, CDR2 FYNNEI, per germline. CDR3 DNA: TGTGCCAGCAGCCTAATCCCCGGGACAGAGTATAGCAATCAGCCCCAGCATTTT. Residues: CASSLIPGTEYSNQPQHF.

The chain employs TRBV2 and TRBJ2-7, with 10 nucleotides matching TRBD2. The germline V gene has CDR1 SNHLY and CDR2 FYNNEI. V shed 1 base and J 5 bases; nucleotides not matched to a gene: 5. This CDR3 has 15 residues. The DNA for the CDR3 is TGTGCCAGCAGTGAAGGCCTAGCGGGAGTCCACGAGCAGTACTTC. Translated: CASSEGLAGVHEQYF.

The chain uses TRBV6-1 and TRBJ2-1, with 11 nucleotides matching TRBD2. Unmatched junction bases numbered 4, after V lost 8 bases and J lost 4 bases. This CDR3 contains 14 residues. The germline V gene encodes CDR1 MNHNS and CDR2 SASEGT. The CDR3 DNA reads as TGTGCCAGCGGGGGACTAGCGGCATACAATGAGCAGTTCTTC. Protein product: CASGGLAAYNEQFF.

This clone was detected only a few times. The CDR3 reads CAWSPAGLAGELFF. For the CDR3, the DNA is TGTGCCTGGAGTCCCGCGGGATTGGCCGGGGAGCTGTTTTTT. The J gene is TRBJ2-2, the V gene TRBV30; tentatively, D is TRBD2 (6 bases). V lost 2 bases to trimming and J lost 6 bases, with 13 bases between them. Germline-derived CDR1 and CDR2 are GTSNPN and SVGIG (reference sequence). The CDR3 has 14 amino acids.

The J gene is TRBJ2-1, the V gene TRBV6-1, with D tentatively TRBD2 (6 bases). The CDR3 consists of 15 residues. The V gene's germline CDR1 is MNHNS and CDR2 SASEGT. V was clipped by 3 bases and J by 1 base, with 10 bases between them. The CDR3 DNA reads TGTGCCAGCAGTGAGCGGGATCCGTCCTACAATGAGCAGTTCTTC. Protein product: CASSERDPSYNEQFF.

The rearrangement links TRBV6-5 to TRBJ2-3; 8 bases fit TRBD2. The CDR3 has 13 amino acids. V shed 8 bases and J 5 bases; nucleotides not matched to a gene: 6. CDR1 is MNHEY and CDR2 is SVGAGI in the germline V gene. The CDR3 coding sequence is TGTGCCAGCTCCTTAGCGGGGATAGATACGCAGTATTTT. Encoded protein: CASSLAGIDTQYF.

The CDR3 bases are TGTGCCAGCAGCCCTGGACTGCTCAATGAGCAGTTCTTC. This gives the protein CASSPGLLNEQFF. The gene calls are TRBV11-2 and TRBJ2-1, with D possibly matching TRBD2 (5 bases). V was shortened by 5 bases and J by 6 bases, with 11 bases between the two germline ends. CDR1 is SGHAT and CDR2 is FQNNGV in the germline V gene. The CDR3 contains 13 residues. The full variable domain, in which reference TRBV11-2 and TRBJ2-1 provide the parts outside the CDR3, is EAGVAQSPRYKIIEKRQSVAFWCNPISGHATLYWYQQILGQGPKLLIQFQNNGVVDDSQLPKDRFSAERLKGVDSTLKIQPAKLEDSAVYLCASSPGLLNEQFFGPGTRLTVL.

The chain recombines TRBV2 with TRBJ1-5, with D maybe TRBD1 (5 bases). Germline CDR1 is SNHLY and CDR2 is FYNNEI. The CDR3 runs to 16 residues. The germline V and J ends were trimmed by 5 bases and 0 bases, with 14 bases remaining between them. DNA for the CDR3: TGTGCCAGCAGTTGGAGGGCAGGGTATAGCAATCAGCCCCAGCATTTT. As protein: CASSWRAGYSNQPQHF.

This clone came up a few times. This chain uses TRBV7-9 with TRBJ1-2, with no clear D. There are 14 residues in the CDR3. Germline lookup yields CDR1 SEHNR and CDR2 FQNEAQ (reference sequence). V was clipped by 2 bases and J by 5 bases, with 12 bases between them. The CDR3 here is CASSLLVVPYGYTF. CDR3 in DNA: TGTGCCAGCAGCTTATTAGTGGTCCCTTATGGCTACACCTTC.

The chain uses TRBV7-6 and TRBJ2-3; no reliable D call. CDR3 length equals 15 residues. CDR1 and CDR2 (germline): SGHVS, FNYEAQ. The ends were cut back, 3 bases at V and 6 bases at J, with 16 bases in the middle. This CDR3 is CASSFAAENADTQYF. The DNA of the CDR3 is TGTGCCAGCAGCTTTGCAGCAGAAAACGCCGATACGCAGTATTTT.

This chain joins TRBV2 and TRBJ2-4, with 7 positions matching TRBD1. V was clipped by 6 bases and J by 8 bases; unmatched bases: 4. The length of the CDR3 is 12 residues. Germline CDR1 and CDR2: SNHLY and FYNNEI. DNA for the CDR3: TGTGCCAGCAGCCCTACAGGGGACATTCAGTACTTC. Residues: CASSPTGDIQYF.

The CDR3 coding sequence is TGTGCCAGCAGCATGCCGGGACAGCTCATCCAAGAGACCCAGTACTTC. Encoded protein: CASSMPGQLIQETQYF. J is TRBJ2-5 and V is TRBV6-6, with TRBD1 identical over 7 bases. Germline assignment: CDR1 MNHNY and CDR2 SVGAGI (reference sequence). The CDR3 consists of 16 residues. V shed 6 bases, J shed 1 base, and the junction held 11 bases outside the gene matches.

In its sample, this clone was seen a few times. CDR3 residues: CAISESEDRGSTEAFF. The DNA of the CDR3 is TGTGCCATCAGTGAGTCCGAGGACCGGGGAAGCACTGAAGCTTTCTTT. This chain links TRBV10-3 with TRBJ1-1; D call uncertain. The V and J ends lost 0 bases and 4 bases respectively, with 15 bases between them. CDR3 length equals 16 residues. Germline V gives CDR1 ENHRY, CDR2 SYGVKD.

This chain uses TRBV7-6 with TRBJ2-1; no definite D call. The CDR3 consists of 14 residues. Per germline, CDR1 SGHVS and CDR2 FNYEAQ. V was cut by 3 bases and J by 2 bases, with 8 bases left in between. The CDR3, as DNA: TGTGCCAGCAGCTTTGTAGGCCCCTACAATGAGCAGTTCTTC. As protein: CASSFVGPYNEQFF.

This chain links TRBV2 with TRBJ1-4; maybe TRBD1 (5 bases). Per the germline V gene, CDR1 is SNHLY and CDR2 is FYNNEI. Between the trimmed V and J ends, which lost 7 bases and 0 bases, there was a span of 12 bases. There are 15 residues in the CDR3. The CDR3 DNA follows: TGTGCCAGCATCGCTCAGGGTTCAACTAATGAAAAACTGTTTTTT. This translates into CASIAQGSTNEKLFF.